The 18 T cell receptor beta chains listed next were all sequenced from one sample in a study of blood T cell repertoires in COVID-19. Only in-frame clones appear in the TCRdb table, and some are missing; sequencing was by immunoSEQ multiplex PCR. Of around 160,000 clones detected, around 80% appear once; the ten largest clones hold about 39%. The sample was peripheral blood. The origin of the receptors is a human donor in a cohort sampled during active COVID-19.

The chain joins TRBV4-3 to TRBJ2-2, with TRBD1 matching 11 bases. CDR1 LGHNA and CDR2 YSLEER come from the germline V gene. The CDR3 contains 15 residues. Losses at the gene ends were 5 bases for V and 4 bases for J; bases not matched to a gene: 3. CDR3 amino acids: CASSGQGAGTGELFF. The CDR3 DNA sequence: TGCGCCAGCAGCGGACAGGGGGCGGGCACCGGGGAGCTGTTTTTT.

The CDR3 DNA reads as TGCGCCAGCAGCCAAGTGGGGGGGTCTGGAAACACCATATATTTT. It specifies CASSQVGGSGNTIYF. The chain employs TRBV4-1 and TRBJ1-3; D may be TRBD1 (5 bases). Germline CDR1 is MGHRA and CDR2 is YSYEKL. V was cut by 1 base and J by 1 base, with 8 bases left in between. This CDR3 region has 15 residues.

This rearrangement joins TRBV5-5 to TRBJ1-5, with TRBD1 identical over 7 bases. This CDR3 spans 14 amino acids. Germline lookup yields CDR1 SGHKS and CDR2 YYEKEE (reference sequence). V was pared by 0 bases and J by 6 bases, with 3 bases of the junction left unmatched. In nucleotides, the CDR3 is TGTGCCAGCAGCTTGGGGGCAGGGGGTCAGCCCCAGCATTTT. The encoded protein is CASSLGAGGQPQHF.

This chain joins TRBV7-2 and TRBJ1-6, with D perhaps TRBD1 (5 bases). Trimming shortened V by 3 bases and J by 1 base, and 16 bases separated the two germline ends. Germline CDR1 reads SGHTA; CDR2 reads FQGNSA. The CDR3 extends over 18 amino acids. The CDR3, as DNA: TGTGCCAGCAGCTTCAGGGATCCGAGAAGATCCTATAATTCACCCCTCCACTTT. It translates to CASSFRDPRRSYNSPLHF.

The chain links TRBV4-3 to TRBJ2-3; no clear D. Germline loops: CDR1 LGHNA, CDR2 YSLEER. V was clipped by 1 base and J by 2 bases, with 4 bases between them. The CDR3 is made up of 13 amino acids. This chain's CDR3 is CASSQALTDTQYF. The CDR3, as DNA: TGCGCCAGCAGCCAAGCACTCACAGATACGCAGTATTTT.

The chain is built from TRBV9 and TRBJ2-7; the D is unclear. V was pared by 3 bases and J by 2 bases, with 12 bases between. Germline values: CDR1 SGDLS, CDR2 YYNGEE. This CDR3 has 14 residues. CDR3 in amino acids: CASSDSRTTYEQYF. DNA for the CDR3: TGTGCCAGCAGCGACAGCAGAACGACCTACGAGCAGTACTTC.

A remark on this clone: A junction boundary mismatches the germline segment, possibly from a read error. This sample also contains other DNA sequences that code for the same CDR3. The chain combines TRBV6-2 or TRBV6-3 with TRBJ2-3; 12 bases line up with TRBD1. Looked up from germline, CDR1 is MNHEY and CDR2 is SVGEGT. This CDR3 is built from 17 residues. Here the CDR3 reads CASSYSPGQGATDTQYF. The CDR3 DNA sequence: TGTGCCAGCAGTTACTCTCCGGGACAGGGGGCAACAGATACACAGTATTTT.

The gene calls are TRBV19 and TRBJ2-1, with 13 bases fitting TRBD2. The CDR3 is 15 residues long. Germline trimming cut 9 bases from V and 8 bases from J; bases unmatched to any gene: 10. The germline gives CDR1 LNHDA, CDR2 SQIVND (reference sequence). The chain's CDR3 is CASRGLAGREDEQFF. CDR3 in DNA: TGTGCCAGCCGGGGACTAGCGGGGCGGGAGGATGAGCAGTTCTTC.

This chain joins TRBV9 and TRBJ1-1; D perhaps matches TRBD1 (5 bases). CDR1 SGDLS and CDR2 YYNGEE come from the germline V gene. Trimming took off 2 bases at V and 3 bases at J, with 14 bases between the two ends. The CDR3 runs 15 residues. CDR3 amino acids: CASSVTGTADTEAFF. CDR3 bases: TGTGCCAGCAGCGTTACAGGAACCGCGGACACTGAAGCTTTCTTT.

The chain uses TRBV11-3 and TRBJ1-5; D not certain. The CDR3 loop spans 12 amino acids. CDR1 is SGHNT, CDR2 YENEEA, per germline. V gave up 8 bases and J gave up 6 bases, with 11 bases separating them. The CDR3 spells CASPLVRQPQHF. CDR3 in DNA: TGTGCCAGCCCCCTCGTTCGTCAGCCCCAGCATTTT.

The CDR3 nucleotides read TGTGCCAGCAGCAGTAGAAGGGCGGGGGCCTACAATGAGCAGTTCTTC. Its translation: CASSSRRAGAYNEQFF. The chain uses TRBV7-2 and TRBJ2-1, with 7 bases that match TRBD2. The CDR3 is 16 residues long. The germline CDR1 and CDR2 sequences are SGHTA and FQGNSA. The trim removed 5 bases at V and 2 bases at J, leaving 9 bases unmatched.

This chain connects TRBV19 to TRBJ1-4; 9 bases match TRBD1. Germline V gene sequence: CDR1 LNHDA, CDR2 SQIVND (reference sequence). V lost 5 bases to trimming and J lost 6 bases; unmatched junction nucleotides: 7. The CDR3 sequence is 15 residues long. Here the CDR3 DNA reads TGTGCCAGTAGTGTCTCCGGGACAGGGCATGAAAAACTGTTTTTT. Protein product: CASSVSGTGHEKLFF.

The chain combines TRBV6-1 with TRBJ1-6; 7 nucleotides align to TRBD1. From germline, CDR1 is MNHNS and CDR2 SASEGT. The J segment lost 8 bases and the V segment lost 2 bases, leaving 6 bases of the junction unmatched. This CDR3 comprises 15 residues. The CDR3 is CASSERDRGDSPLHF. CDR3 in DNA: TGTGCCAGCAGTGAACGGGACAGAGGAGATTCACCCCTCCACTTT.

The V call is TRBV5-1, the J call TRBJ1-1, with D possibly TRBD1 on 5 matching bases. Trimming pared 3 bases from V and 5 bases from J, leaving 14 bases between. The CDR3 contains 14 residues. Germline CDR1 SGHRS, CDR2 YFSETQ. CDR3 bases: TGCGCCAGCAGCTCATGGGACTCTCGGACTGAAGCTTTCTTT. This gives the protein CASSSWDSRTEAFF. Full variable domain (outside the CDR3, taken from reference TRBV5-1 and TRBJ1-1): KAGVTQTPRYLIKTRGQQVTLSCSPISGHRSVSWYQQTPGQGLQFLFEYFSETQRNKGNFPGRFSGRQFSNSRSEMNVSTLELGDSALYLCASSSWDSRTEAFFGQGTRLTVV.

This clone was seen more than once but under ten times. The chain is built from TRBV29-1 and TRBJ2-7; the match to TRBD1 covers 8 bases. With V trimmed by 6 bases and J by 2 bases, 3 bases remained unmatched. CDR1 and CDR2 from the germline V gene are SQVTM and ANQGSEA. The CDR3 contains 12 residues. The CDR3 loop is CSVWTGTYEQYF. CDR3 bases: TGCAGCGTGTGGACAGGGACCTACGAGCAGTACTTC.

This chain uses TRBV7-2 with TRBJ2-3, with a weak D call TRBD2 (6 bases). Deletions cut 1 base from V and 4 bases from J, with 15 bases between. Germline V gene data show CDR1 as SGHTA and CDR2 as FQGNSA. This CDR3 contains 16 residues. The CDR3 loop is CASSLGGPRGSDTQYF. The CDR3 nucleotides are TGTGCCAGCAGCTTAGGTGGCCCTCGGGGGTCAGATACGCAGTATTTT.

The chain joins TRBV4-3 to TRBJ2-7; 8 nucleotides align to TRBD1. Trimming at V came to 0 bases and at J to 7 bases, leaving 5 bases not matched to a gene. CDR1 and CDR2 (germline): LGHNA, YSLEER. This CDR3 spans 14 amino acids. The CDR3 region is CASSQEDRQGEQYF. The CDR3 DNA reads TGCGCCAGCAGCCAAGAAGACAGACAGGGGGAGCAGTACTTC.

This clone came up a few times. The DNA for the CDR3 is TGTGCCAGCAGCTTTCAACCGGCTAGTACAGATACGCAGTATTTT. It translates to CASSFQPASTDTQYF. The chain employs TRBV7-6 and TRBJ2-3; D gene ambiguous. The CDR3 is made up of 15 amino acids. V gave up 3 bases and J gave up 3 bases, with 13 bases separating them. Germline CDR1 is SGHVS and CDR2 is FNYEAQ.